This T cell receptor beta chain appears in the sequencing data of a study of blood T cell repertoires in COVID-19 (dated by TCRdb to about 2020). Background on the whole study: The collaborator samples originated in the United States, Italy and Spain and spanned the acute and convalescent phases of COVID-19. A de-identified subject ID, COVID-19 status, age in years and sex were almost always included in the sample metadata. The material from the prospective study consisted of cDNA or gDNA derived from T cells, B-cell-depleted T cells, or PBMCs. The repertoires were made available in a free public database intended to serve as a resource for research on the immune response to SARS-CoV-2. The samples were drawn from two sources: the first 160 participants of the ongoing ImmuneRACE study, and 1,000 to 1,500 subjects contributed by 6 global collaborators. Deeply sampled blood TCRbeta repertoires from subjects exposed to, actively infected with, or recovered from COVID-19 were included in the dataset. Where available, HLA class I and class II types were obtained from metadata supplied by the sample provider rather than from assay-based typing.

One collaborating source in Seattle enrolled patients during active infection and followed them longitudinally through the course of disease. Whole blood was collected in K2EDTA tubes by collaborating institutions according to the institutions' own protocols. For TCRbeta analysis, collaborator samples were shipped as frozen whole blood, as isolated PBMCs, or as DNA extracted from either sample type. Points on this clone: Its antigen is currently not known. No much larger clonotype is one base removed from it; base qualities were not supplied.

TCRbeta CDR3 regions were amplified from genomic DNA using the immunoSEQ Assay, a bias-controlled multiplex PCR. The original pipeline was this. The number of nucleated cells in each sample was estimated by amplification of reference gene primers within the assay. To quantify the absolute abundance of each unique TCRbeta CDR3 rearrangement, sequence reads were collapsed and filtered. For each sample, productive Simpson clonality was calculated as the square root of Simpson's diversity index across productive rearrangements. The source is immuneACCESS, and TCRdb retained only in-frame sequences with V and J called. Part of the clones is not carried over; for the studies checked, unresolved V genes explain less than half of this, and the remainder is unexplained. D and trimming were read from the DNA, whereas the V and J calls and clone size are those reported in that table. The sample table records 96,000 or so clones; about four fifths of these occur just once. The ten largest clonotypes hold 4% to 6% of the sample.

Results the study describes overall, beyond this receptor: Clinical and demographic metadata were provided uncurated, with the amount varying by source and participant.

The sequence was collected from a man older than 75 with COVID-19, enrolled during active disease. Source material: peripheral blood.

The bases read TGTGCCTGGAGTAGCGGGAGCTCCTACGAGCAGTACTTC. This is translated as CAWSSGSSYEQYF. This receptor chain uses TRBV30 and TRBJ2-7, with 8 junctional bases fitting TRBD2. From cysteine to phenylalanine, the CDR3 is 13 amino acids long. The read is trimmed to its CDR3 DNA, 39 bases read in frame from base 1. CDR1 and CDR2 are read off the germline V gene (reference sequence) as GTSNPN and SVGIG. The germline V end is reduced by 2 bases and the J end by 0 bases; junction bases left unmatched: 0.